Below, 21 T cell receptor beta chains from the same sample are listed, as sequenced in a study of PD-1 blockade in classical Hodgkin lymphoma. All patients relapsed after autologous stem cell transplantation, and brentuximab vedotin exposure varied. Sequenced by immunoSEQ multiplex PCR; TCRdb stores in-frame clones only, minus some. The top ten clones hold approximately 3% of a sample with around 42,000 clones, approximately 64% of them seen once. The source was peripheral blood mononuclear cells (PBMCs), collected at baseline. The receptor set was obtained from a human donor with classical Hodgkin lymphoma.

J is TRBJ1-4 and V is TRBV4-1; D is uncertain. CDR3 length: 16 residues. CDR1 MGHRA and CDR2 YSYEKL come from the germline V gene. Trimming took off 0 bases at V and 4 bases at J, with 12 bases between the two ends. The CDR3 bases are TGCGCCAGCAGCCAAGAGTCTCCCGTTTATAATGAAAAACTGTTTTTT. Translation: CASSQESPVYNEKLFF.

The chain recombines TRBV18 with TRBJ1-3; D remains ambiguous. The V gene lost 2 bases and the J gene lost 5 bases, with 7 bases spanning the gap. The CDR3 consists of 13 residues. Germline CDR1 KGHSH, CDR2 LQKENI. The CDR3 protein is CASSPAMRNTIYF. DNA of the CDR3: TGTGCCAGCTCACCAGCCATGAGAAACACCATATATTTT.

This chain uses TRBV19 with TRBJ2-5; a weak D match, TRBD2 (5 bases). V lost 5 bases to trimming and J lost 5 bases, with 18 bases between them. CDR3 length equals 15 residues. CDR1 LNHDA and CDR2 SQIVND come from the germline V gene (reference sequence). CDR3 in DNA: TGTGCCAGTAGTCGACGGAAGGAGGTAAAGGAGACCCAGTACTTC. It is translated as CASSRRKEVKETQYF.

This chain links TRBV7-9 with TRBJ2-3, with 7 bases that match TRBD1. The CDR3 contains 15 residues. V was pared by 10 bases and J by 5 bases, with 15 bases of the junction left unmatched. Germline values: CDR1 SEHNR, CDR2 FQNEAQ (reference sequence). The CDR3 loop is CAIQPEDRAGDTQYF. The CDR3, as DNA: TGTGCCATCCAGCCGGAAGACAGGGCGGGAGATACGCAGTATTTT.

This chain joins TRBV19 and TRBJ2-7; D not certain. V shed 1 base and J shed 7 bases, with 17 bases lying between them. Germline lookup yields CDR1 LNHDA and CDR2 SQIVND (reference sequence). This CDR3 is 15 amino acids long. The CDR3 protein is CASSIGLDELGEQYF. CDR3 bases: TGTGCCAGTAGTATAGGACTGGACGAATTGGGAGAGCAGTACTTC.

The rearrangement uses TRBV7-8 and TRBJ2-2, with D unclear. CDR1 and CDR2 (germline): SGHVS, FQNEAQ. Trimming shortened V by 5 bases and J by 3 bases, and 25 bases separated the two germline ends. The CDR3 runs to 19 residues. The CDR3 sequence: CASSPITQDGYLDTGELFF. CDR3 nucleotides: TGTGCCAGCAGCCCGATAACACAAGACGGATACCTAGACACCGGGGAGCTGTTTTTT.

This chain links TRBV4-2 with TRBJ1-2; perhaps TRBD1 as D (5 bases). Germline V gives CDR1 LGHNA, CDR2 YNFKEQ. V was pared by 0 bases and J by 4 bases, with 12 bases between. The CDR3 contains 15 residues. This chain's CDR3 is CASSQEMGTGYGYTF. CDR3 sequence (DNA): TGTGCCAGCAGCCAAGAGATGGGAACAGGCTATGGCTACACCTTC.

This chain joins TRBV11-3 and TRBJ2-2; no clear D gene. Trimming removed 4 bases at V and 6 bases at J, with 6 bases between. Per the germline V gene, CDR1 is SGHNT and CDR2 is YENEEA. This CDR3 comprises 12 residues. The CDR3 loop is CASSSFAGELFF. The CDR3 bases are TGTGCCAGCAGCTCGTTCGCCGGGGAGCTGTTTTTT. The whole variable domain, filled in from reference TRBV11-3 and TRBJ2-2, reads EAGVVQSPRYKIIEKKQPVAFWCNPISGHNTLYWYLQNLGQGPELLIRYENEEAVDDSQLPKDRFSAERLKGVDSTLKIQPAELGDSAVYLCASSSFAGELFFGEGSRLTVL.

This clone was picked up a small number of times. This sequence joins TRBV9 and TRBJ2-1; 7 nucleotides align to TRBD2. The germline CDR1 and CDR2 sequences are SGDLS and YYNGEE. The CDR3 consists of 15 residues. V shed 4 bases and J 9 bases; nucleotides not matched to a gene: 13. This CDR3 is CASSRSGTILGEQFF. As DNA, the CDR3 is TGTGCCAGCAGCCGTTCCGGGACTATCCTCGGTGAGCAGTTCTTC.

This chain connects TRBV7-9 to TRBJ1-1; 9 positions agree with TRBD1. The CDR3 covers 18 residues. In germline, CDR1 is SEHNR, CDR2 FQNEAQ (reference sequence). The ends lost 5 bases at V and 5 bases at J; junction bases unmatched: 18. CDR3 protein: CASSTTSWTGERGTEAFF. In DNA, the CDR3 is TGTGCCAGCAGCACTACGAGCTGGACAGGGGAAAGGGGAACTGAAGCTTTCTTT.

The V call is TRBV6-5, the J call TRBJ2-3, with D possibly being TRBD2 (6 bases). Germline V gene data show CDR1 as MNHEY and CDR2 as SVGAGI. This CDR3 contains 15 residues. V lost 5 bases and J 1 base, leaving 13 bases between the germline ends. The CDR3 spells CASSVLAEGTDTQYF. The CDR3 nucleotides are TGTGCCAGCAGTGTCTTAGCGGAGGGCACAGATACGCAGTATTTT.

The chain combines TRBV10-3 with TRBJ2-7, with D unclear. The CDR3 covers 14 residues. V was clipped by 2 bases and J by 6 bases, with 14 bases between them. Germline values: CDR1 ENHRY, CDR2 SYGVKD. CDR3 residues: CAISETAQSREQYF. The CDR3 DNA follows: TGTGCCATCAGTGAGACCGCCCAAAGCCGCGAGCAGTACTTC.

This chain uses TRBV7-8 with TRBJ1-2; the D is unclear. CDR3 length equals 18 residues. Per germline, CDR1 SGHVS and CDR2 FQNEAQ. The V gene lost 2 bases and the J gene lost 1 base, with 20 bases spanning the gap. The CDR3 coding sequence is TGTGCCAGCAGCTTATTTATACGACAAGGAAACCTTAACTATGGCTACACCTTC. Its protein is CASSLFIRQGNLNYGYTF.

The J gene is TRBJ1-2, the V gene TRBV4-2; tentative D call: TRBD1 (6 bases). The CDR3 covers 15 residues. Trimming shortened V by 5 bases and J by 2 bases, and 15 bases separated the two germline ends. The V gene's germline CDR1 is LGHNA and CDR2 YNFKEQ. CDR3 protein: CASSLSTGPNYGYTF. The CDR3, as DNA: TGTGCCAGCAGCTTATCGACAGGACCAAACTATGGCTACACCTTC.

The genes are TRBV6-4 and TRBJ2-7; TRBD2 aligns across 12 bases. Germline V gene data show CDR1 as MRHNA and CDR2 as SNTAGT. V lost 6 bases, J lost 4 bases, and 13 bases stayed unmatched. The CDR3 runs 17 residues. CDR3 loop: CASRMGLAGHVGYEQYF. DNA of the CDR3: TGTGCCAGCAGGATGGGACTAGCGGGCCACGTGGGTTACGAGCAGTACTTC.

The chain couples TRBV9 to TRBJ1-1; 8 positions agree with TRBD1. The length of the CDR3 is 16 residues. From germline, CDR1 is SGDLS and CDR2 YYNGEE. V trimming: 6 bases; J trimming: 1 base; junction bases outside the gene matches: 11. The CDR3 DNA reads as TGTGCCAGCACAAGGGGCAGGGGGCAAGGGAACACTGAAGCTTTCTTT. Translated: CASTRGRGQGNTEAFF.

This rearrangement joins TRBV6-5 to TRBJ1-1; 11 nucleotides align to TRBD1. With 5 bases clipped from V and 5 bases from J, the junction kept 4 bases outside the gene matches. CDR1 MNHEY and CDR2 SVGAGI come from the germline V gene. The CDR3 runs 14 residues. CDR3 in amino acids: CASSLGTGGTEAFF. The CDR3 DNA follows: TGTGCCAGCAGTCTAGGGACAGGGGGGACTGAAGCTTTCTTT.

This clone was recorded a few times. CDR3 region: CASSAGALSGYTF. DNA of the CDR3: TGCGCCAGCAGCGCAGGGGCCCTCTCGGGCTACACCTTC. The genes are TRBV5-1 and TRBJ1-2; tentative D call: TRBD1 (6 bases). V was shortened by 4 bases and J by 8 bases, with 15 bases between the two germline ends. The CDR3 extends over 13 amino acids. Per germline, CDR1 SGHRS and CDR2 YFSETQ.

The CDR3, as DNA: TGTGCCAGCAGCGTAAGGGAAACTAGCTTTGAAGCTTTCTTT. This encodes CASSVRETSFEAFF. V gene TRBV13 combines with J gene TRBJ1-1; D uncertain. The CDR3 loop spans 14 amino acids. V was cut by 5 bases and J by 7 bases, with 17 bases left in between. Germline-derived CDR1 and CDR2 are PRHDT and FYEKMQ (reference sequence). Complete variable domain (other parts from reference TRBV13 and TRBJ1-1): AAGVIQSPRHLIKEKRETATLKCYPIPRHDTVYWYQQGPGQDPQFLISFYEKMQSDKGSIPDRFSAQQFSDYHSELNMSSLELGDSALYFCASSVRETSFEAFFGQGTRLTVV.

This chain joins TRBV28 and TRBJ2-1; D could derive from TRBD1 or TRBD2 (6 bases each). Germline V CDR1 and CDR2: MDHEN, SYDVKM. The CDR3 loop spans 14 amino acids. V was cut by 6 bases and J by 8 bases, with 17 bases left in between. The CDR3 bases are TGTGCCAGCAGAAGGGGGAGGCCTAAGTATGAGCAGTTCTTC. Translation gives CASRRGRPKYEQFF.

This sequence joins TRBV6-1 and TRBJ2-7; 9 nucleotides line up with TRBD1. The CDR3 is made up of 16 amino acids. V gave up 4 bases and J gave up 5 bases; unmatched junction bases: 12. Germline CDR1 reads MNHNS; CDR2 reads SASEGT. CDR3 sequence reads: CASSVDTGGAFNEQYF. The CDR3 bases are TGTGCCAGCAGTGTTGACACAGGGGGCGCTTTTAACGAGCAGTACTTC.